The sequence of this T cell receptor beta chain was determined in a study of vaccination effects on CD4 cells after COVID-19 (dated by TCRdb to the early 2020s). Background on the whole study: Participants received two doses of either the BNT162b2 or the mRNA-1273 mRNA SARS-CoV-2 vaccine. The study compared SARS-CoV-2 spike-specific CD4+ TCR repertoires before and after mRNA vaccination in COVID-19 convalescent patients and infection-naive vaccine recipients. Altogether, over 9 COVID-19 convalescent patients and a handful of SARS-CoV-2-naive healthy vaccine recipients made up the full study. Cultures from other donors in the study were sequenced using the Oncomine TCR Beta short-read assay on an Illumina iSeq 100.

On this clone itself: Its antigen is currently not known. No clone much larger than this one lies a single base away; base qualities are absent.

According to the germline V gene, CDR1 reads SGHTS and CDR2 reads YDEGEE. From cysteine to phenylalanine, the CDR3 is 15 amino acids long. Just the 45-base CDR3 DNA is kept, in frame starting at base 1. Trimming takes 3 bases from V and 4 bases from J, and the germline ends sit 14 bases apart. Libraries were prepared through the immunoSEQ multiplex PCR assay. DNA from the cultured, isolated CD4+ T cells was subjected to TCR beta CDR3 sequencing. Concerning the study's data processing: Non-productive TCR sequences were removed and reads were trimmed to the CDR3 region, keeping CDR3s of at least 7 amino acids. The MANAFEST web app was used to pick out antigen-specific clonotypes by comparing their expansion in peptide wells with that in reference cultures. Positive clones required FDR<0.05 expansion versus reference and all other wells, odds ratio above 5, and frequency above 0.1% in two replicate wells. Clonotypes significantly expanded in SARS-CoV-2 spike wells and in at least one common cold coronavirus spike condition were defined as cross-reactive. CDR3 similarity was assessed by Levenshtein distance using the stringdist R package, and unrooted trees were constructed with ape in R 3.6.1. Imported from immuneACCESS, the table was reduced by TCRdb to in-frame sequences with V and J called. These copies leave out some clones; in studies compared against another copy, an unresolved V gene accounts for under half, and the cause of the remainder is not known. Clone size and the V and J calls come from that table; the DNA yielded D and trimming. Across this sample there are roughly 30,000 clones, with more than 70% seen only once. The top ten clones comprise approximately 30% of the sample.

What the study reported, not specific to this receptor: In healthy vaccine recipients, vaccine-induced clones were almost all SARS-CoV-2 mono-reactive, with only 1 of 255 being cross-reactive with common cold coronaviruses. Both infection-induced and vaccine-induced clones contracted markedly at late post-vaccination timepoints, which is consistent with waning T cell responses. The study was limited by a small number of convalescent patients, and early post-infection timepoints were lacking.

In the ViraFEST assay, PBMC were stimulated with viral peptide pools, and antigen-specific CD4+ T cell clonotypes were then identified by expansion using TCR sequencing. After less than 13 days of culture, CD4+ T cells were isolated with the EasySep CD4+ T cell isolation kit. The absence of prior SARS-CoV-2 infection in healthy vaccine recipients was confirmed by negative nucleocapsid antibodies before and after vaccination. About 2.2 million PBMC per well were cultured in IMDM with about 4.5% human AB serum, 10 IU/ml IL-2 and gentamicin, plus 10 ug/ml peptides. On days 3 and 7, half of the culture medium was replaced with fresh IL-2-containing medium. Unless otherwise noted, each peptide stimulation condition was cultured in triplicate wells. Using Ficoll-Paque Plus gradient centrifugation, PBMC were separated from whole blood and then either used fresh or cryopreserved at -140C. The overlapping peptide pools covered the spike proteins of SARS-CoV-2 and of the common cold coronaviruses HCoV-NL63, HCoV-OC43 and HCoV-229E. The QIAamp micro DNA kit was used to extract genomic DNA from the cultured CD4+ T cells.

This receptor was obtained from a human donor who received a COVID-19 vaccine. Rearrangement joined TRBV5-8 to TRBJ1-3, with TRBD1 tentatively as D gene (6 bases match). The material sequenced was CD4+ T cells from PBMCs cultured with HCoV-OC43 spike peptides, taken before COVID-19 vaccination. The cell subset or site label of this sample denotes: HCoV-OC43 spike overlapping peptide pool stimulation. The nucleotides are TGTGCCAGCAGCTGGGGCCGGGGGCAGGGAAACACCATATATTTT. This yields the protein CASSWGRGQGNTIYF.